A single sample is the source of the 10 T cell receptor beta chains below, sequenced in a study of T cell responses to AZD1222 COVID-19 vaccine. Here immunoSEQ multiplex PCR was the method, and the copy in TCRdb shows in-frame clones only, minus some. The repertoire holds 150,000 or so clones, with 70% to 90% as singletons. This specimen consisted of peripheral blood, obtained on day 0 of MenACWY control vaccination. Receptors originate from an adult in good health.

CDR3 in amino acids: CASSLRGTSGANEQFF. The CDR3 DNA sequence: TGTGCCAGCAGCCTTAGGGGGACTAGCGGGGCGAATGAGCAGTTCTTC. The chain employs TRBV6-4 and TRBJ2-1; 13 nucleotides match TRBD2. This CDR3 has 16 residues. V gave up 6 bases and J gave up 7 bases; unmatched junction bases: 9. From germline, CDR1 is MRHNA and CDR2 SNTAGT.

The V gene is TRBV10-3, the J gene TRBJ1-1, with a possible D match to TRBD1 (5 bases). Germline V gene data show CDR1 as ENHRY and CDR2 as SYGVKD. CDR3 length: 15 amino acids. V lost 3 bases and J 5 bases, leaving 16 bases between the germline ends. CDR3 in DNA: TGTGCCATCAGTGATCCAACCGGGCGGGGGACTGAAGCTTTCTTT. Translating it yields CAISDPTGRGTEAFF.

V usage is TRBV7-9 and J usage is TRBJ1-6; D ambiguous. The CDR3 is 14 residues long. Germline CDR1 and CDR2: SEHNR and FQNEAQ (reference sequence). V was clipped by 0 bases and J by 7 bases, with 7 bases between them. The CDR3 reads CASSLATDNSPLHF. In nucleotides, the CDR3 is TGTGCCAGCAGCTTAGCTACCGACAATTCACCCCTCCACTTT.

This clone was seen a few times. The CDR3 nucleotides are TGTGCCAGCAGGGACAGTTTTAGTTCACCCCTCCACTTT. Translation: CASRDSFSSPLHF. The V gene is TRBV6-5, the J gene TRBJ1-6, with TRBD1 as a possible D gene (6 bases). Germline V CDR1 and CDR2: MNHEY, SVGAGI. The CDR3 runs to 13 residues. V was cut by 6 bases and J by 9 bases, with 12 bases left in between.

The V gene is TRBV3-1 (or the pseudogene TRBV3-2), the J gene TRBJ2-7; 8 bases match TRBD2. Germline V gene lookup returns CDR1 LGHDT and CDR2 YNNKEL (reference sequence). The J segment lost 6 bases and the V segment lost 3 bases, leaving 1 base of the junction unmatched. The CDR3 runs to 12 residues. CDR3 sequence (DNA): TGTGCCAGCAGCCACCTAGCGGGCGAGCAGTACTTC. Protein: CASSHLAGEQYF.

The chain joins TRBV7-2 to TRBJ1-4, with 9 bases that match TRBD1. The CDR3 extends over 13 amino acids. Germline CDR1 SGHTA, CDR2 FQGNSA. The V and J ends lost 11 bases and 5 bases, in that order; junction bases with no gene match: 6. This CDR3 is CAGSTGGNEKLFF. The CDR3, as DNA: TGTGCCGGTTCGACAGGGGGGAATGAAAAACTGTTTTTT.

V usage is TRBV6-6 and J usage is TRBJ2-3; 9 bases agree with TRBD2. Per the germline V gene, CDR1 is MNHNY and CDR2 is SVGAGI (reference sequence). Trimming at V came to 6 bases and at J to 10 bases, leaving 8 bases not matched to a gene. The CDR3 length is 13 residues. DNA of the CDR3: TGTGCCAGCAGCCACGGGCGGGAGGGACCGCAGTATTTT. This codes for CASSHGREGPQYF.

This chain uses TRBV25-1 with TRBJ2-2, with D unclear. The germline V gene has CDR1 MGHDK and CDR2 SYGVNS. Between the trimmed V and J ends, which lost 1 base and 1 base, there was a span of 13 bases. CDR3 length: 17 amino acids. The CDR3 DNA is TGTGCCAGCAGTGAATTCCTGAAAGGGCTGAACACCGGGGAGCTGTTTTTT. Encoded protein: CASSEFLKGLNTGELFF.

In DNA, the CDR3 is TGTGCCAGCAGTTTTAGTGGACAGCCCCAGCATTTT. Translating gives CASSFSGQPQHF. V is TRBV28 and J is TRBJ1-5; the D is unclear. This CDR3 has 12 amino acids. Germline CDR1 MDHEN, CDR2 SYDVKM. V lost 3 bases to trimming and J lost 7 bases, with 7 bases between them. The full variable domain, with the rest looked up from reference TRBV28 and TRBJ1-5, is DVKVTQSSRYLVKRTGEKVFLECVQDMDHENMFWYRQDPGLGLRLIYFSYDVKMKEKGDIPEGYSVSREKKERFSLILESASTNQTSMYLCASSFSGQPQHFGDGTRLSIL.

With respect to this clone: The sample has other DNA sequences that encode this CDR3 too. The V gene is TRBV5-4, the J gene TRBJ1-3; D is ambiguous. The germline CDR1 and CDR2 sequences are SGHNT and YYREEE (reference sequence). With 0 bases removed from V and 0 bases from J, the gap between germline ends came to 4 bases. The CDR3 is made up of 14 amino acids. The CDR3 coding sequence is TGTGCCAGCAGCTTGGGGGGCTCTGGAAACACCATATATTTT. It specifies CASSLGGSGNTIYF.